Below are 29 T cell receptor beta chains sequenced from a single sample in a study of cytomegalovirus exposure and HLA in healthy donors. The study ran its PCR with 60 Vbeta and 13 Jbeta primers. The assay was immunoSEQ multiplex PCR, and TCRdb's table has in-frame clones only and misses some. Of 150,000 to 200,000 clones in the sample, 70% to 90% were seen once. The sequencing sample was made of PBMCs. These receptors were obtained from a woman under 30 in good health and CMV-seronegative.

The chain recombines TRBV30 with TRBJ1-5; unclear D gene. With 2 bases removed from V and 3 bases from J, the gap between germline ends came to 11 bases. CDR1 GTSNPN and CDR2 SVGIG come from the germline V gene (reference sequence). CDR3 size: 14 residues. DNA of the CDR3: TGTGCCTGGAGTCTCCCCGGGAACAATCAGCCCCAGCATTTT. This sequence encodes CAWSLPGNNQPQHF.

The count of this clone is one. The chain employs TRBV12-5 and TRBJ2-7, with D tentatively TRBD2 (6 bases). The CDR3 spans 15 residues. Trimming took 6 bases from V and 3 from J, leaving 18 bases between them. Germline V lookup: CDR1 LGHNT, CDR2 FRNRAP. CDR3 DNA: TGTGCTAGTGGCAATGGGGGGAGTTATAGCTACGAGCAGTACTTC. Translating gives CASGNGGSYSYEQYF.

The chain joins TRBV25-1 to TRBJ2-3; 9 nucleotides match TRBD1. Losses at the gene ends were 5 bases for V and 6 bases for J; bases not matched to a gene: 6. The CDR3 contains 14 residues. Germline-derived CDR1 and CDR2 are MGHDK and SYGVNS. The CDR3 DNA follows: TGTGCCAGCAGTAGGACAGGGGCCGGGGATACGCAGTATTTT. It specifies CASSRTGAGDTQYF. The variable domain in full, with the rest retrieved from reference TRBV25-1 and TRBJ2-3, is EADIYQTPRYLVIGTGKKITLECSQTMGHDKMYWYQQDPGMELHLIHYSYGVNSTEKGDLSSESTVSRIRTEHFPLTLESARPSHTSQYLCASSRTGAGDTQYFGPGTRLTVL.

The chain employs TRBV11-3 and TRBJ2-6; no clear D. The length of the CDR3 is 16 residues. Germline lookup yields CDR1 SGHNT and CDR2 YENEEA. The V and J ends lost 2 bases and 4 bases respectively, with 12 bases between them. The CDR3 here is CASSLNSNPGANVLTF. DNA of the CDR3: TGTGCCAGCAGCTTAAACTCCAACCCCGGGGCCAACGTCCTGACTTTC.

CDR3: CASSLAVPGTGGEKLFF. The CDR3 region has the DNA TGTGCCAGCAGCTTAGCCGTTCCCGGGACAGGCGGAGAAAAACTGTTTTTT. The chain combines TRBV7-6 with TRBJ1-4, with TRBD1 matching 8 bases. Trimming took 0 bases from V and 8 from J; bases not matched to a gene: 11. CDR1 and CDR2 (germline): SGHVS, FNYEAQ. The CDR3 contains 17 residues.

The V gene is TRBV5-6, the J gene TRBJ2-7; 7 nucleotides match TRBD1. There are 15 residues in the CDR3. The V and J ends lost 0 bases and 5 bases, in that order; junction bases with no gene match: 8. Germline V lookup: CDR1 SGHDT, CDR2 YYEEEE. The CDR3 loop is CASSLAAGGSHEQYF. As DNA, the CDR3 is TGTGCCAGCAGCTTGGCGGCAGGGGGTAGTCACGAGCAGTACTTC.

The rearrangement links TRBV2 to TRBJ1-3; D might be TRBD1 (6 bases). The length of the CDR3 is 13 residues. V dropped 4 bases and J dropped 4 bases, with 8 bases sitting between them. Germline CDR1 is SNHLY and CDR2 is FYNNEI. The CDR3, as DNA: TGTGCCAGCAGTGGGACAGCAGGAAACACCATATATTTT. It translates to CASSGTAGNTIYF.

This clone was seen once. CDR3 DNA: TGTGCCAGCAGTCCCGGGACTAGCGGACCTCGGAACGAGCAGTACTTC. Its translation is CASSPGTSGPRNEQYF. This chain uses TRBV2 with TRBJ2-7; TRBD2 matches at 11 bases. The V gene end was trimmed by 5 bases and the J gene end by 5 bases; junction bases not matched to a gene: 11. Germline CDR1 and CDR2: SNHLY and FYNNEI. CDR3 length equals 16 residues.

V gene TRBV6-1 combines with J gene TRBJ2-1; TRBD1 agrees at 7 bases. The CDR3 length is 14 residues. Germline loops: CDR1 MNHNS, CDR2 SASEGT. V shed 4 bases and J 5 bases; nucleotides not matched to a gene: 5. Written as DNA, the CDR3 is TGTGCCAGCAGTGTCGGGACAGACCACAATGAGCAGTTCTTC. This encodes CASSVGTDHNEQFF.

The chain is built from TRBV6-6 and TRBJ1-3; 7 bases match TRBD1. The V gene end was trimmed by 3 bases and the J gene end by 2 bases; junction bases not matched to a gene: 4. Germline V gives CDR1 MNHNY, CDR2 SVGAGI (reference sequence). This CDR3 contains 15 residues. CDR3 nucleotide sequence: TGTGCCAGCAGTTATCGTACAGGGGCTGGAAACACCATATATTTT. As protein: CASSYRTGAGNTIYF.

The CDR3 DNA follows: TGCGCCAGCAGCTGGCGGGACAGGACCTTTGACGAGCAGTACTTC. As protein: CASSWRDRTFDEQYF. V is TRBV5-1 and J is TRBJ2-7, with 8 bases matching TRBD1. The CDR3 has 15 amino acids. Trimming cost V 3 bases and J 5 bases; bases outside gene matches: 10. Germline CDR1 and CDR2: SGHRS and YFSETQ.

The chain links TRBV14 to TRBJ1-1, with D unclear. Germline CDR1 reads SGHDN; CDR2 reads FVKESK. The CDR3 is 13 residues long. V gave up 1 base and J gave up 4 bases, with 7 bases separating them. CDR3 coding DNA: TGTGCCAGCAGCCAAGTCCGTTTCACTGAAGCTTTCTTT. Its protein is CASSQVRFTEAFF.

CDR3 sequence (DNA): TGTGCCAGCAGCTTAGCGCCGGGTTCTGGGGCCAACGTCCTGACTTTC. Translating it yields CASSLAPGSGANVLTF. V and J are TRBV7-9 and TRBJ2-6; no firm D call. The CDR3 has 16 amino acids. V lost 0 bases to trimming and J lost 1 base, with 7 bases between them. From germline, CDR1 is SEHNR and CDR2 FQNEAQ (reference sequence).

V gene TRBV2 combines with J gene TRBJ1-1; the D gene is possibly TRBD1 (6 bases). Germline lookup yields CDR1 SNHLY and CDR2 FYNNEI. CDR3 length: 14 amino acids. The V end lost 6 bases, the J end lost 10 bases, and 21 bases lay between the germline ends. For the CDR3, the DNA is TGTGCCAGCAGCCCGGTCGCAGGGGCGATAGGAGCTTTCTTT. It specifies CASSPVAGAIGAFF.

The table lists this clone with a count of one. The chain recombines TRBV6-6 with TRBJ1-1, with TRBD1 matching over 7 bases. Germline V gene data show CDR1 as MNHNY and CDR2 as SVGAGI (reference sequence). Germline trimming cut 11 bases from V and 0 bases from J; bases unmatched to any gene: 6. The CDR3 is 13 residues long. CDR3 sequence (DNA): TGTGCCGCACAGGGGTCCATGAACACTGAAGCTTTCTTT. Protein: CAAQGSMNTEAFF.

The CDR3 region is CATSRVQGPDTQYF. CDR3 in DNA: TGTGCCACCAGCAGAGTACAGGGCCCAGATACGCAGTATTTT. This sequence joins TRBV15 and TRBJ2-3; D possibly corresponds to TRBD1 (6 bases). Germline V gene lookup returns CDR1 LNHNV and CDR2 YYDKDF (reference sequence). CDR3 size: 14 residues. V lost 1 base and J lost 4, with 9 bases in between.

V and J are TRBV14 and TRBJ1-2, with TRBD1 identical over 9 bases. This CDR3 comprises 15 residues. With 2 bases clipped from V and 3 bases from J, the junction kept 4 bases outside the gene matches. Germline lookup yields CDR1 SGHDN and CDR2 FVKESK. In nucleotides, the CDR3 is TGTGCCAGCAGCCAAATTACAGGGGGCTACTATGGCTACACCTTC. This codes for CASSQITGGYYGYTF.

This rearrangement joins TRBV18 to TRBJ1-5; D may be TRBD1 (6 bases). This CDR3 spans 14 amino acids. Trimming took 8 bases from V and 2 from J, leaving 13 bases between them. Per the germline V gene, CDR1 is KGHSH and CDR2 is LQKENI. The CDR3 loop is CASQPGHGNQPQHF. The CDR3, as DNA: TGTGCCAGCCAACCGGGACATGGCAATCAGCCCCAGCATTTT.

In its sample, this clone was seen once. The chain has TRBV30 and TRBJ1-1; a possible D gene is TRBD1 (6 bases). CDR1 is GTSNPN and CDR2 is SVGIG in the germline V gene (reference sequence). The CDR3 spans 13 residues. Trimming took 0 bases from V and 6 from J, leaving 11 bases between them. The CDR3 coding sequence is TGTGCCTGGAGTGTAGTGCCAGGGGCTGAAGCTTTCTTT. Protein sequence: CAWSVVPGAEAFF.

The chain joins TRBV7-6 to TRBJ2-5; TRBD1 agrees at 9 bases. Germline V gene lookup returns CDR1 SGHVS and CDR2 FNYEAQ. The length of the CDR3 is 15 residues. V was pared by 1 base and J by 3 bases, with 3 bases of the junction left unmatched. The CDR3 coding sequence is TGTGCCAGCAGCTTAGGGACAGGGGATGAAGAGACCCAGTACTTC. Amino acids: CASSLGTGDEETQYF.

The chain links TRBV19 to TRBJ1-1; D unclear. Per germline, CDR1 LNHDA and CDR2 SQIVND (reference sequence). Trimming stripped 6 bases from V and 4 bases from J, with 3 bases between. The CDR3 has 10 amino acids. The CDR3 sequence is CASRSTEAFF. Here the CDR3 DNA reads TGTGCCAGTAGGAGCACTGAAGCTTTCTTT.

To note about this clone: This sample includes further DNA sequences coding for the same CDR3. V usage is TRBV7-3 and J usage is TRBJ2-1; the D gene is possibly TRBD2 (6 bases). This CDR3 is built from 15 residues. Trimming stripped 2 bases from V and 0 bases from J, with 8 bases between. Germline CDR1 reads SGHTA; CDR2 reads FQGTGA. The CDR3 DNA follows: TGTGCCAGCAGCTTAGCGGGAAGCTCCTACAATGAGCAGTTCTTC. It is translated as CASSLAGSSYNEQFF. The full variable domain, with the rest looked up from reference TRBV7-3 and TRBJ2-1, is GAGVSQTPSNKVTEKGKYVELRCDPISGHTALYWYRQSLGQGPEFLIYFQGTGAADDSGLPNDRFFAVRPEGSVSTLKIQRTERGDSAVYLCASSLAGSSYNEQFFGPGTRLTVL.

V is TRBV2 and J is TRBJ1-2, with a weak D call TRBD1 (5 bases). The CDR3 loop spans 14 amino acids. Germline V CDR1 and CDR2: SNHLY, FYNNEI. The V end lost 3 bases, the J end lost 4 bases, and 12 bases lay between the germline ends. CDR3 sequence reads: CASSEWQGGYGYTF. CDR3 DNA: TGTGCCAGCAGTGAGTGGCAGGGTGGCTATGGCTACACCTTC.

This clone was counted only a few times. The CDR3 DNA is TGTGCCAGCAGCTCCGACCGGGATTCACCCCTCCACTTT. As protein: CASSSDRDSPLHF. The chain has TRBV11-2 and TRBJ1-6; unclear D gene. In germline, CDR1 is SGHAT, CDR2 FQNNGV. Trimming shortened V by 4 bases and J by 8 bases, and 9 bases separated the two germline ends. This CDR3 contains 13 residues.

This chain joins TRBV7-9 and TRBJ2-1; 11 nucleotides line up with TRBD2. This CDR3 region has 16 residues. CDR1 SEHNR and CDR2 FQNEAQ come from the germline V gene (reference sequence). Trimming removed 1 base from V and 6 bases from J; junction bases left unmatched: 5. The CDR3 DNA is TGTGCCAGCAGCTTAGAGACTAGCGGGAAGGGCAATGAGCAGTTCTTC. This encodes CASSLETSGKGNEQFF. The full variable domain, rest sourced from reference TRBV7-9 and TRBJ2-1, is DTGVSQNPRHKITKRGQNVTFRCDPISEHNRLYWYRQTLGQGPEFLTYFQNEAQLEKSRLLSDRFSAERPKGSFSTLEIQRTEQGDSAMYLCASSLETSGKGNEQFFGPGTRLTVL.

The chain couples TRBV15 to TRBJ1-5; possible D gene TRBD1, 5 bases. The V and J ends lost 3 bases and 9 bases respectively, with 12 bases between them. This CDR3 has 13 amino acids. Germline values: CDR1 LNHNV, CDR2 YYDKDF (reference sequence). Here the CDR3 DNA reads TGTGCCACCAGCAGGACAGTCCCGGGGCCCCAGCATTTT. This gives the protein CATSRTVPGPQHF.

The CDR3 reads CASSQEGQGVGQPQHF. The CDR3 nucleotides are TGTGCCAGCAGCCAAGAAGGCCAGGGGGTGGGTCAGCCCCAGCATTTT. This chain uses TRBV4-2 with TRBJ1-5; 7 bases are shared with TRBD1. Germline V CDR1 and CDR2: LGHNA, YNFKEQ. The CDR3 covers 16 residues. J gave up 6 bases and V 0 bases, and 8 bases lay outside the gene matches.

The V and J genes are TRBV6-5 and TRBJ2-3; 8 bases are shared with TRBD2. V dropped 4 bases and J dropped 0; count of bases not matched to a gene: 6. CDR3 size: 16 residues. Germline CDR1 reads MNHEY; CDR2 reads SVGAGI. CDR3 nucleotides: TGTGCCAGCAGTTCCTCTTCTAGCGGGAGCACAGATACGCAGTATTTT. Its translation: CASSSSSSGSTDTQYF.

Notes on this clone: The junction does not match germline at one end; this may be a read error. The sample carries other DNA sequences with the same CDR3. The chain is built from TRBV5-6 and TRBJ2-2; TRBD2 is a possible D gene (5 bases). The germline V gene has CDR1 SGHDT and CDR2 YYEEEE. The CDR3 loop spans 15 amino acids. The CDR3 is CASSLGWPSTGELFF. CDR3 in DNA: TGTGCCAGCAGCTTGGGGTGGCCATCCACCGGGGAGCTGTTTTTC. Filled out from reference TRBV5-6 and TRBJ2-2, the complete variable domain reads DAGVTQSPTHLIKTRGQQVTLRCSPKSGHDTVSWYQQALGQGPQFIFQYYEEEERQRGNFPDRFSGHQFPNYSSELNVNALLLGDSALYLCASSLGWPSTGELFFGEGSRLTVL.